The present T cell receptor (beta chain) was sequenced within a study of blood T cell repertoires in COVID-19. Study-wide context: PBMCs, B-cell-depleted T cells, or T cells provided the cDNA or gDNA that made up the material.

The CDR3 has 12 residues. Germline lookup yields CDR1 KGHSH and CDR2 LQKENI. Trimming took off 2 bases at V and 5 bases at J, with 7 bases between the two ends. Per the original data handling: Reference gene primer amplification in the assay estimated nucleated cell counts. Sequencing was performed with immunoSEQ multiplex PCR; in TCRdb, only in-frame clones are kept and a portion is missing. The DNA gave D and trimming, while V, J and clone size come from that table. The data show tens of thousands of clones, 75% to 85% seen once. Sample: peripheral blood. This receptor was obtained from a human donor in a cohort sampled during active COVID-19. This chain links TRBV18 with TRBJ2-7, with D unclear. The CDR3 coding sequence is TGTGCCAGCTCACCAATTGGCAACGAGCAGTACTTC. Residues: CASSPIGNEQYF.